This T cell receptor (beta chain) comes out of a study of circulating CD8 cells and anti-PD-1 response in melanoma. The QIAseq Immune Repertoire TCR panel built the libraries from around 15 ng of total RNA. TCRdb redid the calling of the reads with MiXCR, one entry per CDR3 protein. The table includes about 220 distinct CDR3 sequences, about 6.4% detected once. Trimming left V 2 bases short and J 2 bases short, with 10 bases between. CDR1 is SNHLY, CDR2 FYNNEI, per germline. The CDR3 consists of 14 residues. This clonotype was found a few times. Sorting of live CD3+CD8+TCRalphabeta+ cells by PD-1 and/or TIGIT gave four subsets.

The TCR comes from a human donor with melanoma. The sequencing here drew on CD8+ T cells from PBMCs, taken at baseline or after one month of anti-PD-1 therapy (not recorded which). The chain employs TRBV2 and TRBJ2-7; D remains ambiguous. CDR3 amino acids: CASSETLGPYEQYF. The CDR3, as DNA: TGTGCCAGCAGTGAAACCCTCGGCCCCTACGAGCAGTACTTC.